A single sample is the source of the 2 T cell receptor beta chains below, sequenced in a study of T-cell reconstitution after alpha-beta-depleted transplantation in children. Unique molecular identifiers were incorporated into the prepared TCRbeta library. TCRdb re-called the PCR reads with MiXCR, one entry per CDR3 protein. The profile shows about 540,000 distinct CDR3 sequences, around 19% of them singletons. This specimen was PBMCs from the stem cell graft donor, taken from the stem cell graft. These receptors were collected from a human donor who donated a stem cell graft to a child with acute lymphoblastic leukemia.

A single count supports this clonotype. The chain uses TRBV19 and TRBJ2-7; 7 bases line up with TRBD1. Germline CDR1 and CDR2: LNHDA and SQIVND (reference sequence). The length of the CDR3 is 15 residues. With V trimmed by 6 bases and J by 5 bases, 13 bases remained unmatched. In DNA form, the CDR3 reads TGTGCCAGTAGCGCCTTACAGGGGTCCCCCCACGAGCAGTACTTC. Its protein is CASSALQGSPHEQYF.

This clonotype was detected only a few times. V usage is TRBV6-4 and J usage is TRBJ1-1, with a tentative D call TRBD1 (6 bases). The CDR3 length is 13 residues. Germline CDR1 MRHNA, CDR2 SNTAGT. V was clipped by 4 bases and J by 0 bases, with 6 bases between them. CDR3 region: CASSGDMNTEAFF. Written as DNA, the CDR3 is TGTGCCAGCAGTGGGGACATGAACACTGAAGCTTTCTTT.